Sequencing of this TCR beta chain was carried out in a study of response to subunit inactivated influenza vaccine. The study's findings and limits: Each seasonal influenza vaccination recruits few new T cells, the authors suggested.

TCRdb reprocessed the RT-PCR reads with MiXCR, giving one entry per CDR3 protein. The table includes around 530,000 distinct CDR3 sequences, roughly 12% detected once. Deletions cut 0 bases from V and 2 bases from J, with 11 bases between. Germline values: CDR1 SGHKS, CDR2 YYEKEE (reference sequence). The CDR3 is 15 residues long. This clonotype was seen a handful of times. Antigen: not known. Sample: PBMCs from blood, taken on the day of vaccination. This chain links TRBV5-5 with TRBJ1-1; D ambiguous. The sequence was obtained from a man aged 45-65 years who received an inactivated influenza vaccine. The CDR3 bases are TGTGCCAGCAGCTTGGCGGCCATCTTAAACACTGAAGCTTTCTTT. Its translation: CASSLAAILNTEAFF. Full variable domain (remainder filled in from reference TRBV5-5 and TRBJ1-1): DAGVTQSPTHLIKTRGQQVTLRCSPISGHKSVSWYQQVLGQGPQFIFQYYEKEERGRGNFPDRFSARQFPNYSSELNVNALLLGDSALYLCASSLAAILNTEAFFGQGTRLTVV.